This T cell receptor beta chain appears in the sequencing data of a study of control samples from healthy donors and cancer patients (dated by TCRdb to about 2020). Libraries were constructed by the immunoSEQ multiplex PCR assay. What TCRdb holds here is the immuneACCESS table cut down to in-frame rearrangements. Part of the clones is not present; checked against another copy, under half of the missing clones reflect an unresolved V gene, and the others are unexplained. The sample profile shows 95,000 to 130,000 clones; about 88% of them were found once. The ten largest clones add up to under 2.5% of the sample. The CDR3 covers 16 residues, taking in both the cysteine and the phenylalanine. Only the CDR3 part of the read is kept: 48 bases, read in frame from the first base. In the germline V gene, CDR1 corresponds to SGHRS and CDR2 to YFSETQ. V ends up 0 bases short and J 8 bases short, with an unmatched junction base count of 10.

On this clone itself: Which antigen it targets is not known. No qualities accompany the bases; no much larger clone lies one base away.

The rearranged chain carries TRBV5-1 and TRBJ1-4, and TRBD1 aligns with 7 junction nucleotides. Sequences were obtained from blood. The receptor was derived from a woman aged 70 to 79 in good health. The CDR3 reads as follows: CASSLGRRTGVEKLFF. Read as DNA, the sequence is TGCGCCAGCAGCTTGGGTCGGCGGACAGGAGTCGAAAAACTGTTTTTT.